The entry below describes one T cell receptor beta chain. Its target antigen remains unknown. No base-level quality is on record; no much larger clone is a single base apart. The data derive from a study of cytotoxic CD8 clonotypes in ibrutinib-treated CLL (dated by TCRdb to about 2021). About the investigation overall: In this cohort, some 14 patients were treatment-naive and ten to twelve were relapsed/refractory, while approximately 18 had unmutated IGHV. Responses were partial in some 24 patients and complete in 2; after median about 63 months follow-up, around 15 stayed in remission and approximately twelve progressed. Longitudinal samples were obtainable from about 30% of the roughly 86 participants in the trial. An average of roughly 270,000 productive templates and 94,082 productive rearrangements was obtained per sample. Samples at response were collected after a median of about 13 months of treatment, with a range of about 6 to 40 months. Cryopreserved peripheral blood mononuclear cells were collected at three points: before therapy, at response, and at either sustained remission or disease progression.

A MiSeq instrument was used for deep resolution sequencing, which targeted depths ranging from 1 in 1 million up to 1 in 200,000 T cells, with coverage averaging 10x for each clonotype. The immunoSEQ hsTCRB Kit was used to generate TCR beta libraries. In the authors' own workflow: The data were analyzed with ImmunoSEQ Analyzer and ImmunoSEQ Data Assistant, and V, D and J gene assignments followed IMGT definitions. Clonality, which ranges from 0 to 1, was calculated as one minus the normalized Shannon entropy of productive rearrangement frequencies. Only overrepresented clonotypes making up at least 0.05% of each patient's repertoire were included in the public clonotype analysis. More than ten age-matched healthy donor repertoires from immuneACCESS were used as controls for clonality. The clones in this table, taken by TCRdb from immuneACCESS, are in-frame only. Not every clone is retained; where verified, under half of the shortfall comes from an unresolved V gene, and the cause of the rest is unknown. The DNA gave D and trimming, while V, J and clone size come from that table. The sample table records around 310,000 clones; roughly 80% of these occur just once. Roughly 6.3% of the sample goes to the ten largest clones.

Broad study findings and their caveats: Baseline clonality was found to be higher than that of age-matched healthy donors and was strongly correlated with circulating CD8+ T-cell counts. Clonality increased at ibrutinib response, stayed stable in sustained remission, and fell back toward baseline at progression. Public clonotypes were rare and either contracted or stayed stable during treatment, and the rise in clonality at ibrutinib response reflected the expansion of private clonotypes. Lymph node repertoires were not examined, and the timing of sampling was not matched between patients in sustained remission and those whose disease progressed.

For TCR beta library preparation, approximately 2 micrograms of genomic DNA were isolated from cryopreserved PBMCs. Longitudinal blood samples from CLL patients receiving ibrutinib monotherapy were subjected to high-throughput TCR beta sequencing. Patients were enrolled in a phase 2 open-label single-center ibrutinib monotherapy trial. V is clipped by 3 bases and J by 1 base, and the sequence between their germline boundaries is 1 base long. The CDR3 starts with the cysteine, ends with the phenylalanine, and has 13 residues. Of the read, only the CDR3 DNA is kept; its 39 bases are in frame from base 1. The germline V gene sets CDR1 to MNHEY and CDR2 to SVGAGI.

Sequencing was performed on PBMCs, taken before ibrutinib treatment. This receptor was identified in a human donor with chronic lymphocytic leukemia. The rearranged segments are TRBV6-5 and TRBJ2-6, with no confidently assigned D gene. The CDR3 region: CASSYSGANVLTF. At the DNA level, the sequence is TGTGCCAGCAGTTATTCTGGGGCCAACGTCCTGACTTTC.